The 8 T cell receptor beta chains below come from one sample, sequenced in a study of healthy donors' naive CD4 and CD8 T cells (dated by TCRdb to between 2015 and 2016). Sequencing took place on a 454 GS FLX Titanium. TCR libraries were built from 450 to 600 ng of total RNA with a previously published linear amplification protocol. The raw public reads went through TCRdb reprocessing: fastp at Q25, MiXCR clone calling, in-frame beta chains kept. CDR3 protein sequences are deduplicated, and each keeps its most common genes and DNA. This sample holds approximately 180,000 distinct CDR3 sequences; about four fifths were observed only once. The top ten clonotypes cover roughly 2.3% of the sample. Source material: naive CD4+ and CD8+ T cells sorted from blood, pooled from several donors. The sample's cell subset or site, from its label and the paper: FACS-sorted naive CD4+ (CD45RO-CD45RA+) and naive CD8+ (CD45RA+CD27bright) T cells. Receptor source: a pool of human donors in good health; the sample pools cells from several healthy donors.

The CDR3 nucleotides are TGTGCCAGCAGCTTTCCACTGTCGAGTGACTCTGGAAACACCATATATTTT. Protein: CASSFPLSSDSGNTIYF. The J gene is TRBJ1-3, the V gene TRBV13; no clear D. The germline V gene encodes CDR1 PRHDT and CDR2 FYEKMQ (reference sequence). The CDR3 is made up of 17 amino acids. V lost 3 bases to trimming and J lost 0 bases, with 15 bases between them.

The DNA of the CDR3 is TGCAGCGTATGGATTACCGGAGATACGCAGTATTTT. Protein sequence: CSVWITGDTQYF. The V call is TRBV29-1, the J call TRBJ2-3; D is ambiguous. Trimming took 6 bases from V and 5 from J, leaving 12 bases between them. Germline loops: CDR1 SQVTM, CDR2 ANQGSEA. This CDR3 comprises 12 residues.

This clonotype has just one count. The rearrangement uses TRBV5-5 and TRBJ1-2; D is unresolved. This CDR3 spans 16 amino acids. V lost 4 bases, J lost 2 bases, and 18 bases lay in between. Germline V gives CDR1 SGHKS, CDR2 YYEKEE (reference sequence). The CDR3 spells CASSPGRGRENYGYTF. DNA of the CDR3: TGTGCCAGCAGCCCTGGACGAGGACGGGAGAACTATGGCTACACCTTC.

The rearrangement uses TRBV5-5 and TRBJ1-1; 7 bases are shared with TRBD1. The CDR3 loop spans 15 amino acids. CDR1 SGHKS and CDR2 YYEKEE come from the germline V gene (reference sequence). J lost 2 bases, V lost 4 bases, and 8 bases had no gene match. Here the CDR3 DNA reads TGTGCCAGCAGCCTGAACAGGGGCGTCAACACTGAAGCTTTCTTT. It yields the protein CASSLNRGVNTEAFF.

This chain uses TRBV12-3 or TRBV12-4 with TRBJ2-1; D is unresolved. V was trimmed by 1 base and J by 7 bases, leaving 11 bases between them. The CDR3 loop spans 14 amino acids. The CDR3 spells CASSLGGIGNEQFF. CDR3 DNA: TGTGCCAGCAGTTTAGGGGGTATCGGTAATGAGCAGTTCTTC.

This clonotype has just a few counts. V is TRBV19 and J is TRBJ1-2; 8 nucleotides agree with TRBD1. V dropped 3 bases and J dropped 8; count of bases not matched to a gene: 8. The CDR3 spans 14 residues. CDR1 and CDR2 from the germline V gene are LNHDA and SQIVND (reference sequence). The CDR3 loop is CASSIGQGAVGYTF. CDR3 coding DNA: TGTGCCAGTAGTATCGGCCAGGGGGCGGTGGGCTACACCTTC.

This clonotype was counted between two and nine times. The rearrangement links TRBV5-1 to TRBJ2-7; 10 nucleotides align to TRBD2. The CDR3 contains 18 residues. Trimming at V came to 2 bases and at J to 2 bases, leaving 13 bases not matched to a gene. Germline V CDR1 and CDR2: SGHRS, YFSETQ. The CDR3 nucleotides read TGCGCCAGCAGCTTTGATACTAGCGGGACCAAGTCCGCCTACGAGCAGTACTTC. It specifies CASSFDTSGTKSAYEQYF.

Concerning this clonotype: The junction departs from germline at one end; a sequencing error may be responsible. V and J are TRBV29-1 and TRBJ1-1; D is unresolved. From germline, CDR1 is SQVTM and CDR2 ANQGSEA. The CDR3 is 11 residues long. This chain's CDR3 is CSVEGRTEAFF. CDR3 nucleotides: TGCAGCGTCGAAGGGCGCACTGAAGCTTTCTTT.